These 21 T cell receptor beta chains originate from one sample sequenced in a study of identical twins. TCRdb ran MiXCR on the 5' RACE reads and lists one entry per CDR3 protein. The profile covers roughly 700,000 distinct CDR3 sequences, with more than 6.5% appearing a single time and 0.8% to 1% taken by the ten largest. This same sample was also taken into another study, of yellow fever vaccine responses in identical twins.

Sequenced: PBMCs. The receptors derive from a woman under 30 in good health.

This clonotype came up many times. The chain recombines TRBV29-1 with TRBJ2-1, with TRBD2 identical over 10 bases. CDR1 is SQVTM and CDR2 is ANQGSEA in the germline V gene. The CDR3 loop spans 15 amino acids. The trim removed 6 bases at V and 3 bases at J, leaving 8 bases unmatched. CDR3: CSVCTGTSVYNEQFF. Written as DNA, the CDR3 is TGCAGCGTCTGCACCGGGACTAGCGTCTACAATGAGCAGTTCTTC.

There are a few counts of this clonotype. The chain employs TRBV10-3 and TRBJ2-2, with D unresolved. V lost 3 bases and J 2 bases, leaving 4 bases between the germline ends. The germline V gene encodes CDR1 ENHRY and CDR2 SYGVKD. This CDR3 is built from 13 residues. Here the CDR3 reads CAISDENTGELFF. CDR3 DNA: TGTGCCATCAGTGATGAAAACACCGGGGAGCTGTTTTTT.

The chain couples TRBV29-1 to TRBJ2-2, with no clear D. This CDR3 region has 12 residues. Trimming removed 5 bases at V and 0 bases at J, with 4 bases between. CDR1 is SQVTM, CDR2 ANQGSEA, per germline. CDR3: CSVITNTGELFF. Here the CDR3 DNA reads TGCAGCGTTATTACGAACACCGGGGAGCTGTTTTTT.

The sample holds a few counts of this clonotype. This chain connects TRBV4-1 to TRBJ2-3; 8 bases line up with TRBD2. V trimming: 4 bases; J trimming: 4 bases; junction bases outside the gene matches: 7. The CDR3 covers 15 residues. Looked up from germline, CDR1 is MGHRA and CDR2 is YSYEKL. In DNA, the CDR3 is TGCGCCAGCAGCCTACTAGCGGAGGGTTCAGATACGCAGTATTTT. It translates to CASSLLAEGSDTQYF.

The chain is built from TRBV12-3 or TRBV12-4 and TRBJ1-2, with D possibly TRBD1 on 5 matching bases. With 7 bases removed from V and 1 base from J, the gap between germline ends came to 10 bases. CDR3 size: 13 residues. CDR3 in DNA: TGTGCCAGCACCGACAGTAATAACTATGGCTACACCTTC. Its translation is CASTDSNNYGYTF.

This clonotype came up a few times. The chain has TRBV24-1 and TRBJ2-1, with TRBD2 matching 13 bases. This CDR3 is 16 amino acids long. After removal of 1 base from V and 8 bases from J, the junction contained 4 bases not matched to a gene. CDR1 is KGHDR, CDR2 SFDVKD, per germline. CDR3 sequence (DNA): TGTGCCACCAGTGATTTCGGGACTAGCGGGGAGGATGAGCAGTTCTTC. Translation: CATSDFGTSGEDEQFF.

This clonotype was counted only a few times. In DNA, the CDR3 is TGCGCCAGCAGCTTGGGTGCAGGGTCCCAATCTGCAGGTGGCTACACCTTC. This sequence encodes CASSLGAGSQSAGGYTF. V and J are TRBV5-1 and TRBJ1-2; possibly TRBD1 for D (5 bases). The CDR3 length is 17 residues. Trimming removed 0 bases at V and 7 bases at J, with 22 bases between. Germline V gives CDR1 SGHRS, CDR2 YFSETQ.

This clonotype was seen repeatedly, ten times or more. The chain recombines TRBV5-1 with TRBJ2-3, with D possibly being TRBD1 (6 bases). Germline CDR1 reads SGHRS; CDR2 reads YFSETQ. This CDR3 spans 14 amino acids. V was cut by 4 bases and J by 4 bases, with 13 bases left in between. CDR3 nucleotides: TGCGCCAGCAGCGAACCAGGGGTACCAGATACGCAGTATTTT. Protein sequence: CASSEPGVPDTQYF.

The J gene is TRBJ2-1, the V gene TRBV7-2, with 9 bases lining up with TRBD1. The V segment lost 2 bases and the J segment 2 bases; nucleotides outside the gene matches: 4. Germline V gene data show CDR1 as SGHTA and CDR2 as FQGNSA. This CDR3 has 16 amino acids. In DNA form, the CDR3 reads TGTGCCAGCAGCTTATTGGGGACAGGGCCCTACAATGAGCAGTTCTTC. It specifies CASSLLGTGPYNEQFF.

This clonotype was counted many times. The gene calls are TRBV14 and TRBJ1-2, with a possible D match to TRBD1 (6 bases). V lost 1 base, J lost 4 bases, and 13 bases lay in between. The CDR3 is 15 amino acids. Germline-derived CDR1 and CDR2 are SGHDN and FVKESK. The chain's CDR3 is CASSQVRGRGYGYTF. CDR3 nucleotide sequence: TGTGCCAGCAGCCAAGTTCGGGGCAGGGGCTATGGCTACACCTTC. Variable domain in full (rest from reference TRBV14 and TRBJ1-2): EAGVTQFPSHSVIEKGQTVTLRCDPISGHDNLYWYRRVMGKEIKFLLHFVKESKQDESGMPNNRFLAERTGGTYSTLKVQPAELEDSGVYFCASSQVRGRGYGYTFGSGTRLTVV.

This chain connects TRBV6-5 to TRBJ2-6; D is unclear. The CDR3 sequence is 16 residues long. V shed 4 bases and J shed 0 bases, with 10 bases lying between them. The germline CDR1 and CDR2 sequences are MNHEY and SVGAGI. The CDR3 spells CASSSGSTSGANVLTF. In DNA form, the CDR3 reads TGTGCCAGCAGTTCCGGATCAACCTCTGGGGCCAACGTCCTGACTTTC.

The chain recombines TRBV28 with TRBJ1-4; D remains unclear. The germline CDR1 and CDR2 sequences are MDHEN and SYDVKM. The ends were cut back, 5 bases at V and 8 bases at J, with 18 bases in the middle. CDR3 size: 15 residues. CDR3 nucleotide sequence: TGTGCCAGCAGTCCCCAACCGGGTGCGGGGGAAAAACTGTTTTTT. Translated, it gives CASSPQPGAGEKLFF. The entire variable domain, with the rest obtained from reference TRBV28 and TRBJ1-4, is as follows: DVKVTQSSRYLVKRTGEKVFLECVQDMDHENMFWYRQDPGLGLRLIYFSYDVKMKEKGDIPEGYSVSREKKERFSLILESASTNQTSMYLCASSPQPGAGEKLFFGSGTQLSVL.

The rearrangement uses TRBV13 and TRBJ1-4; 10 bases match TRBD1. Per the germline V gene, CDR1 is PRHDT and CDR2 is FYEKMQ (reference sequence). After removal of 5 bases from V and 6 bases from J, the junction contained 12 bases not matched to a gene. This CDR3 spans 17 amino acids. This chain's CDR3 is CASSHLTGGADDEKLFF. CDR3 in DNA: TGTGCCAGCAGCCATCTGACAGGGGGCGCAGATGATGAAAAACTGTTTTTT.

This clonotype was counted between two and nine times. The chain combines TRBV5-6 with TRBJ1-5, with a tentative D call TRBD1 (6 bases). The length of the CDR3 is 14 residues. Germline V gene sequence: CDR1 SGHDT, CDR2 YYEEEE. Trimming left V 4 bases short and J 6 bases short, with 14 bases between. The CDR3 is CASSNTGYSQPQHF. In nucleotides, the CDR3 is TGTGCCAGCAGCAACACAGGGTACAGTCAGCCCCAGCATTTT.

A few counts support this clonotype. This sequence joins TRBV3-1 and TRBJ1-5, with a tentative D call TRBD1 (5 bases). V lost 1 base and J lost 5, with 12 bases in between. Germline V gives CDR1 LGHDT, CDR2 YNNKEL (reference sequence). This CDR3 region has 15 residues. CDR3 nucleotide sequence: TGTGCCAGCAGCCAAGGTTCGGGGGAAGATCAGCCCCAGCATTTT. Translated: CASSQGSGEDQPQHF.

The V call is TRBV4-3, the J call TRBJ2-1, with D possibly matching TRBD1 (6 bases). The germline V gene encodes CDR1 LGHNA and CDR2 YSLEER. CDR3 length: 15 amino acids. V lost 4 bases and J 12 bases, leaving 22 bases between the germline ends. The CDR3 protein is CASSLRTVGPGLQFF. The DNA of the CDR3 is TGCGCCAGCAGCCTGCGGACAGTCGGACCGGGGTTGCAGTTCTTC.

The chain couples TRBV24-1 to TRBJ2-1; 7 bases align to TRBD2. This CDR3 spans 16 amino acids. From germline, CDR1 is KGHDR and CDR2 SFDVKD. V gave up 0 bases and J gave up 2 bases; unmatched junction bases: 3. The CDR3 bases are TGTGCCACCAGTGATTTGGCGGGGGTGCCCTACAATGAGCAGTTCTTC. As protein: CATSDLAGVPYNEQFF.

V and J are TRBV9 and TRBJ2-3; D gene unclear. The germline gives CDR1 SGDLS, CDR2 YYNGEE. The V gene lost 0 bases and the J gene lost 2 bases, with 13 bases spanning the gap. The CDR3 is 16 amino acids. CDR3 in amino acids: CASSVASTQTTDTQYF. Here the CDR3 DNA reads TGTGCCAGCAGCGTAGCGTCGACACAGACCACAGATACGCAGTATTTT.

This chain uses TRBV4-1 with TRBJ2-7; D unclear. The CDR3 covers 15 residues. Germline-derived CDR1 and CDR2 are MGHRA and YSYEKL. Trimming shortened V by 0 bases and J by 5 bases, and 14 bases separated the two germline ends. Here the CDR3 reads CASSQDSRFNDEQYF. The CDR3 coding sequence is TGCGCCAGCAGCCAAGATTCGAGGTTCAACGACGAGCAGTACTTC.

The CDR3 region has the DNA TGTGCCAGCAGTGCCATAGATACAGATACGCAGTATTTT. Its protein product is CASSAIDTDTQYF. The chain carries TRBV28 and TRBJ2-3; D remains unclear. V dropped 5 bases and J dropped 3 bases, with 9 bases sitting between them. The CDR3 covers 13 residues. Looked up from germline, CDR1 is MDHEN and CDR2 is SYDVKM.

This clonotype has ten or more counts. The V call is TRBV12-3 or TRBV12-4, the J call TRBJ2-7, with D unclear. V shed 7 bases and J shed 0 bases, with 16 bases lying between them. The CDR3 sequence is 15 residues long. The CDR3 sequence: CASTSWQLSSYEQYF. The CDR3 DNA reads as TGTGCCAGCACCTCATGGCAGCTGAGCTCCTACGAGCAGTACTTC.